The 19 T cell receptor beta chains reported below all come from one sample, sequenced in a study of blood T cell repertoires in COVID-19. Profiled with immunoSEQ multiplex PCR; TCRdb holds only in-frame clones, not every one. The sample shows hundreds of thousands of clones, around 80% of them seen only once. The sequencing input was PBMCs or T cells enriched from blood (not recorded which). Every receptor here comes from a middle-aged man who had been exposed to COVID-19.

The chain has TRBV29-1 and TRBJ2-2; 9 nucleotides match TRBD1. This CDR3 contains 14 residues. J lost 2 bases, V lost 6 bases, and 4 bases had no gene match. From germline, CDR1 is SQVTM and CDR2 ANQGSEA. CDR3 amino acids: CSVGTGHNTGELFF. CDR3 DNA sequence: TGCAGCGTCGGGACAGGGCATAACACCGGGGAGCTGTTTTTT.

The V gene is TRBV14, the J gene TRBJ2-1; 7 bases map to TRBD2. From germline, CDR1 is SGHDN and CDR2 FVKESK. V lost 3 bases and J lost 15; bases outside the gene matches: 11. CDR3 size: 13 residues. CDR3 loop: CASSQVEGTITFF. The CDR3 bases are TGTGCCAGCAGCCAGGTTGAAGGGACTATTACGTTCTTC.

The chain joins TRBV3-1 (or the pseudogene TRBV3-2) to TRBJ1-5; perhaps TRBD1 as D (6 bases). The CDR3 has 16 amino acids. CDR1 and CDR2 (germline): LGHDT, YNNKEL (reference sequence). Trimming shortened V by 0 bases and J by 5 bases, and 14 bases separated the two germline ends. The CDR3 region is CASSQDSGRGHQPQHF. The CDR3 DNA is TGTGCCAGCAGCCAAGATAGTGGCAGGGGCCATCAGCCCCAGCATTTT.

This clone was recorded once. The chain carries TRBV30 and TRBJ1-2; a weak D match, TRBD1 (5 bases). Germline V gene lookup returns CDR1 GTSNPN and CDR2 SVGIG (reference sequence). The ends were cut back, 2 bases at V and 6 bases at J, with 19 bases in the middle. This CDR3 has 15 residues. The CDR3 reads CAWSRQGLQFDGYTF. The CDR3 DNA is TGTGCCTGGAGTAGGCAGGGACTTCAATTCGATGGCTACACCTTC.

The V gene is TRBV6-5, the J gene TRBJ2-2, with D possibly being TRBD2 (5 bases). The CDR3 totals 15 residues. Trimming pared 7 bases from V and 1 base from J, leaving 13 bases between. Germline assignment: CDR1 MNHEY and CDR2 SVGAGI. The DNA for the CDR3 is TGTGCCAGCATCCAAGCGGCGGGGAACACCGGGGAGCTGTTTTTT. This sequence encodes CASIQAAGNTGELFF.

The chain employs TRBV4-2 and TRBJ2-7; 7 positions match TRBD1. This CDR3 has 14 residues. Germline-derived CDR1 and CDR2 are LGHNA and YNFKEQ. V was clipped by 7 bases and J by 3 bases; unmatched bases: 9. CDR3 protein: CASTPAQGDYEQYF. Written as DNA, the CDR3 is TGTGCCAGCACCCCTGCGCAGGGGGACTACGAGCAGTACTTC.

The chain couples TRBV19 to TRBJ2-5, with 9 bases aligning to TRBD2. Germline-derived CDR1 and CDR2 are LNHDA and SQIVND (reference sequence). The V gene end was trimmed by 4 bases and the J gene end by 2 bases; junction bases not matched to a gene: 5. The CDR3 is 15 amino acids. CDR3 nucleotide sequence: TGTGCCAGTAGTAGTAAGCTAGCGGGACAAGAGACCCAGTACTTC. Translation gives CASSSKLAGQETQYF. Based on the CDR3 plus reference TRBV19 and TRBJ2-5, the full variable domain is DGGITQSPKYLFRKEGQNVTLSCEQNLNHDAMYWYRQDPGQGLRLIYYSQIVNDFQKGDIAEGYSVSREKKESFPLTVTSAQKNPTAFYLCASSSKLAGQETQYFGPGTRLLVL.

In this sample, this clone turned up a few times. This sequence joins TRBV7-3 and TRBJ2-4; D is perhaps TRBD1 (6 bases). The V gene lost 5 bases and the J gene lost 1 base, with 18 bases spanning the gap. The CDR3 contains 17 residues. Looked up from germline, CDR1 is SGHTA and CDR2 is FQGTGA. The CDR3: CASSAQGGLGAKNIQYF. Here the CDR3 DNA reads TGTGCCAGCAGCGCCCAAGGGGGTCTGGGTGCCAAAAACATTCAGTACTTC.

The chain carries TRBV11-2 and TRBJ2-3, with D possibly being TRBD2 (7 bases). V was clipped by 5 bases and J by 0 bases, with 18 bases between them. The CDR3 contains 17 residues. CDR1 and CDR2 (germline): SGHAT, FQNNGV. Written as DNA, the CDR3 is TGTGCCAGCAGCCAAAAGGGACGGGGGGCTAGCACAGATACGCAGTATTTT. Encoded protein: CASSQKGRGASTDTQYF.

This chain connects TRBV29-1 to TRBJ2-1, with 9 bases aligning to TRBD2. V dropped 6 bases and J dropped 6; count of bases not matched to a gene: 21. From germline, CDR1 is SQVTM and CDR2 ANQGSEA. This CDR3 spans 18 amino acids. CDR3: CSVPWASGIVAVGNEQFF. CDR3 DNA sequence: TGCAGCGTCCCCTGGGCTAGCGGGATAGTTGCGGTGGGCAATGAGCAGTTCTTC.

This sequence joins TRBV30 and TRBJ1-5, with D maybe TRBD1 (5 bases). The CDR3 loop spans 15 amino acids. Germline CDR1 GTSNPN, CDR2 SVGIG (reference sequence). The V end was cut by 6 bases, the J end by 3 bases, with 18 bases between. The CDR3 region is CACQSGGVDNQPQHF. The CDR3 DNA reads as TGTGCCTGCCAATCGGGGGGAGTCGACAATCAGCCCCAGCATTTT.

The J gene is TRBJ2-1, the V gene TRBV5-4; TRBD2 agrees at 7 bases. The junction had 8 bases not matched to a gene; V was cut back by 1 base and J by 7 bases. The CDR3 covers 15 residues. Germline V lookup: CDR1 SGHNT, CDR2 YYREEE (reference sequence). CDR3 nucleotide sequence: TGTGCCAGCAGCTTGATTACTGCGGGAGTGAATGAGCAGTTCTTC. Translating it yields CASSLITAGVNEQFF.

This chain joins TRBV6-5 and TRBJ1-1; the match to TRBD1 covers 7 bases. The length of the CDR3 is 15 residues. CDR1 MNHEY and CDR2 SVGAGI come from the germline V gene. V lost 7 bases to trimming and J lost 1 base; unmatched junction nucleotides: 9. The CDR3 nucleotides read TGTGCCAGCATCCAAGGGTACAGGGGGAACACTGAAGCTTTCTTT. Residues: CASIQGYRGNTEAFF.

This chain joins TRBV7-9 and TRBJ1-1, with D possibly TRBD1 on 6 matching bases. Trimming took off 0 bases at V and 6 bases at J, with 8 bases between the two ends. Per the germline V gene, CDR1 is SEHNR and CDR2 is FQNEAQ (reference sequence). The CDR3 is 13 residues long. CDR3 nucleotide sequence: TGTGCCAGCAGCTTAGCCGGGGGGCCTGAAGCTTTCTTT. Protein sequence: CASSLAGGPEAFF.

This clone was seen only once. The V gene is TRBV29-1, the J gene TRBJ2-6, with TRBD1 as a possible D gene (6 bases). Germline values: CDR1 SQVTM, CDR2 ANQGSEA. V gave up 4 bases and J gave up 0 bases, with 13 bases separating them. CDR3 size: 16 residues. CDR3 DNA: TGCAGCGTTGGGGCAGGGGAGAGCTCTGGGGCCAACGTCCTGACTTTC. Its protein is CSVGAGESSGANVLTF.

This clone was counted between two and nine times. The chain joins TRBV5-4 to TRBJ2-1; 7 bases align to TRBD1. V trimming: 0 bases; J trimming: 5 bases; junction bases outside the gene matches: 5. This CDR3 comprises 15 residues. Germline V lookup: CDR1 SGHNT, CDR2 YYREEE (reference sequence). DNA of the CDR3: TGTGCCAGCAGCTTGGTGACAGGGTCTGACAATGAGCAGTTCTTC. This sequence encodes CASSLVTGSDNEQFF.

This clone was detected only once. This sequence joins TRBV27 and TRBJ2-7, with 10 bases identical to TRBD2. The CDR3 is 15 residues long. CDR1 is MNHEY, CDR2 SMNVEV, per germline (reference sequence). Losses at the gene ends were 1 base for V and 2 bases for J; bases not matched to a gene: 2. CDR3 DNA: TGTGCCAGCAGTTTATATCTAGCGGGGGCCTACGAGCAGTACTTC. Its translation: CASSLYLAGAYEQYF.

The CDR3 loop reads CAWSQGFGNTIYF. CDR3 DNA sequence: TGTGCCTGGAGCCAGGGGTTTGGAAACACCATATATTTT. The rearrangement joins TRBV30 to TRBJ1-3; possibly TRBD1 for D (6 bases). Germline V lookup: CDR1 GTSNPN, CDR2 SVGIG (reference sequence). The CDR3 sequence is 13 residues long. Trimming stripped 3 bases from V and 3 bases from J, with 9 bases between.

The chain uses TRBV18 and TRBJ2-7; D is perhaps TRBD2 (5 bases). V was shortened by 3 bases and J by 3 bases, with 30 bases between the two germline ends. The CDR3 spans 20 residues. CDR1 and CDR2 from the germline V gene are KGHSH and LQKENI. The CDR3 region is CASSPELGGFLSSSDYEQYF. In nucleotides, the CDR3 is TGTGCCAGCTCACCCGAATTGGGCGGGTTTTTAAGTTCGTCGGACTACGAGCAGTACTTC. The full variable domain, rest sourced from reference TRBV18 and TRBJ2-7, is NAGVMQNPRHLVRRRGQEARLRCSPMKGHSHVYWYRQLPEEGLKFMVYLQKENIIDESGMPKERFSAEFPKEGPSILRIQQVVRGDSAAYFCASSPELGGFLSSSDYEQYFGPGTRLTVT.